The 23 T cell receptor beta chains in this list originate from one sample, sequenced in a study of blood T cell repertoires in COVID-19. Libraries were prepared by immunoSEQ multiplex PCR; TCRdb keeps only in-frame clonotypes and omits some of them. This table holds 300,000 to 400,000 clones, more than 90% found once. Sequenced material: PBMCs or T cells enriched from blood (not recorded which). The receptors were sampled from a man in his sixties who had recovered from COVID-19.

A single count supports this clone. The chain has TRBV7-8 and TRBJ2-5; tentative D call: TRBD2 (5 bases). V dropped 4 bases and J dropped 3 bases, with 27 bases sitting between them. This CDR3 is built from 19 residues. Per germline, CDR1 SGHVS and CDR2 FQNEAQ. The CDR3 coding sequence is TGTGCCAGCAGCTCGCCGTCGAGCGGCCCTGAGGACCCCAAAGAGACCCAGTACTTC. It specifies CASSSPSSGPEDPKETQYF.

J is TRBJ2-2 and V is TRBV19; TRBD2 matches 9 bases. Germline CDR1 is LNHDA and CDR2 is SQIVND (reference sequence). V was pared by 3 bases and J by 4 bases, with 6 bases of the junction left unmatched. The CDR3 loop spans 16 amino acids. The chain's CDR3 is CASSILGGRATGELFF. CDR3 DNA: TGTGCCAGTAGTATTTTGGGCGGGAGGGCCACCGGGGAGCTGTTTTTT.

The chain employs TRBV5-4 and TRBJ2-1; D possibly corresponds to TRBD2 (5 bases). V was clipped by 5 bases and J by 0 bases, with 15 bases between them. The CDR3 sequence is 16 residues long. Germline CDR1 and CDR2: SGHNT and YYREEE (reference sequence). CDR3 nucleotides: TGTGCCAGCAGGCCGACATTAGGGAGCTCCTACAATGAGCAGTTCTTC. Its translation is CASRPTLGSSYNEQFF.

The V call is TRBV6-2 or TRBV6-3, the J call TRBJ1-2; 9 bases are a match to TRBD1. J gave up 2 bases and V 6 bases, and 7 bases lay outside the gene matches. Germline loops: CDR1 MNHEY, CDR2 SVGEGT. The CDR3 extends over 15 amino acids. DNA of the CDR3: TGTGCCAGCAGCGACCCCGGGACAGGGAACTATGGCTACACCTTC. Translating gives CASSDPGTGNYGYTF.

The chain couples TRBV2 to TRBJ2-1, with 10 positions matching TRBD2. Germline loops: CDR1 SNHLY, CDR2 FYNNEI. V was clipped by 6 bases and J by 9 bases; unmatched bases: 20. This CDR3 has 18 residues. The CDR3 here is CASRTRFPSGGATGEQFF. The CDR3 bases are TGTGCCAGCAGGACCCGGTTTCCGAGCGGGGGGGCTACGGGTGAGCAGTTCTTC.

CDR3 in amino acids: CASSPPGGADTGELFF. Here the CDR3 DNA reads TGTGCCAGCTCACCACCGGGAGGGGCGGACACCGGGGAGCTGTTTTTT. The rearrangement uses TRBV18 and TRBJ2-2; 7 nucleotides align to TRBD2. Per germline, CDR1 KGHSH and CDR2 LQKENI. The CDR3 runs to 16 residues. Unmatched junction bases numbered 4, after V lost 0 bases and J lost 3 bases.

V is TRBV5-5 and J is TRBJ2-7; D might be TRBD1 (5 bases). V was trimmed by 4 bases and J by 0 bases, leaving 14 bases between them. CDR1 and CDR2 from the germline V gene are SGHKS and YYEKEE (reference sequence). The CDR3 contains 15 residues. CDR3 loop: CASSTSQGSSYEQYF. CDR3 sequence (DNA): TGTGCCAGCAGCACCTCTCAGGGCAGCTCCTACGAGCAGTACTTC.

The CDR3, as DNA: TGTGCCAGCAAGGGGGTATTACAGGGGTTTGAAAAACTGTTTTTT. Its protein is CASKGVLQGFEKLFF. This chain connects TRBV6-5 to TRBJ1-4, with 7 bases aligning to TRBD1. This CDR3 has 15 residues. V was clipped by 7 bases and J by 7 bases; unmatched bases: 12. CDR1 and CDR2 (germline): MNHEY, SVGAGI.

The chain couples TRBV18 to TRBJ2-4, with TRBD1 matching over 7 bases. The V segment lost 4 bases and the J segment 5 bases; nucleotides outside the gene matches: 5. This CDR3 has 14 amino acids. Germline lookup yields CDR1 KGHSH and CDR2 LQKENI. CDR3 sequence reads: CASSRDREQNIQYF. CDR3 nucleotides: TGTGCCAGCTCACGAGACAGGGAACAAAACATTCAGTACTTC.

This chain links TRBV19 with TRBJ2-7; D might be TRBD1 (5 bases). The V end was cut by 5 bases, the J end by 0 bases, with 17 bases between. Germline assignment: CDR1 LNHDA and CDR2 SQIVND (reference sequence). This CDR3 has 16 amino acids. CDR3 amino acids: CASSVGHLLSSYEQYF. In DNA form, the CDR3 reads TGTGCCAGTAGTGTCGGACACTTACTGAGCTCCTACGAGCAGTACTTC. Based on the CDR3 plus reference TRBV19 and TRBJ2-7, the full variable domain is DGGITQSPKYLFRKEGQNVTLSCEQNLNHDAMYWYRQDPGQGLRLIYYSQIVNDFQKGDIAEGYSVSREKKESFPLTVTSAQKNPTAFYLCASSVGHLLSSYEQYFGPGTRLTVT.

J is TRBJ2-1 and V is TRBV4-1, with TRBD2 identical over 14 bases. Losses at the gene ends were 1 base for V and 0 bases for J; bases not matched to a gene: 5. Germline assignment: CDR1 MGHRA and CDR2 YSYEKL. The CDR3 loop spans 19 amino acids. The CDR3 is CASSQGSGLAGDSYNEQFF. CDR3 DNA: TGCGCCAGCAGCCAAGGTTCGGGACTAGCGGGAGACTCCTACAATGAGCAGTTCTTC.

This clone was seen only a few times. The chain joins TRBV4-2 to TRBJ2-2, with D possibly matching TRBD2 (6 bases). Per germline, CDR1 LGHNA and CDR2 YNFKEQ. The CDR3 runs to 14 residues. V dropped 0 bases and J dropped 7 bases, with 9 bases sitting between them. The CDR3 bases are TGTGCCAGCAGCCAAGAACCGGGGGTCGGGGAGCTGTTTTTT. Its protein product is CASSQEPGVGELFF.

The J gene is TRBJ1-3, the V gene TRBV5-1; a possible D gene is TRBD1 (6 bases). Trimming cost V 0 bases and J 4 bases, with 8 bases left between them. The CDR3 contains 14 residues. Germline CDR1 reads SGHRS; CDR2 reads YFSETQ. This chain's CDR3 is CASSLAGTGNTIYF. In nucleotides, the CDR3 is TGCGCCAGCAGCTTGGCCGGGACAGGAAACACCATATATTTT.

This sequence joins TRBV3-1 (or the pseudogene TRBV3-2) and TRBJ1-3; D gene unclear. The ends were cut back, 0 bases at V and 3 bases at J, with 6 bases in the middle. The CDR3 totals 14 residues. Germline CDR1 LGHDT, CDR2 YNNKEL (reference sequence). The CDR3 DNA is TGTGCCAGCAGCCAAGATATCGGTGGAAACACCATATATTTT. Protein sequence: CASSQDIGGNTIYF.

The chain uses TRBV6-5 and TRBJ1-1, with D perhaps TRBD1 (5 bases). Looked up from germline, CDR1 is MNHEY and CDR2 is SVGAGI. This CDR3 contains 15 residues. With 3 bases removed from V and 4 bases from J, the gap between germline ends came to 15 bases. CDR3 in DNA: TGTGCCAGCAGTTATACCAGGGAAGGGTCCACTGAAGCTTTCTTT. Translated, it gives CASSYTREGSTEAFF.

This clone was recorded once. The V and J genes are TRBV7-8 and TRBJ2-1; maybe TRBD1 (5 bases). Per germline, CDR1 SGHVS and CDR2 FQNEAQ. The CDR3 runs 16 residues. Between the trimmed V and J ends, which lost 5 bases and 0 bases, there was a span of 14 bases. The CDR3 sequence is CASSHPTAVSYNEQFF. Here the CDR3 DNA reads TGTGCCAGCAGCCACCCGACAGCAGTCTCCTACAATGAGCAGTTCTTC.

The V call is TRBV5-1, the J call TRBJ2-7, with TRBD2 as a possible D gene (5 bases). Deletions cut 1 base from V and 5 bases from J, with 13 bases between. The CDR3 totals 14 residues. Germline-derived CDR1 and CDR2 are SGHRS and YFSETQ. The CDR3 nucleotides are TGCGCCAGCAGCTTGTTCCGGGGAAGGGACGAGCAGTACTTC. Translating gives CASSLFRGRDEQYF.

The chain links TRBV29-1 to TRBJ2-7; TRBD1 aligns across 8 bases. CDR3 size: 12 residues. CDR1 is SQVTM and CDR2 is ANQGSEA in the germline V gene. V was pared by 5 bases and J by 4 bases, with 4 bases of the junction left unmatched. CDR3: CSVSGGTYEQYF. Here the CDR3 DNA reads TGCAGCGTTTCAGGGGGCACATACGAGCAGTACTTC.

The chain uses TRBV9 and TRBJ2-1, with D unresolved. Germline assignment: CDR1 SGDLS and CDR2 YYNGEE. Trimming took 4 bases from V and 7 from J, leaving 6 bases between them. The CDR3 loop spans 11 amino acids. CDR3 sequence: CASSSFNEQFF. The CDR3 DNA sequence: TGTGCCAGCAGCTCCTTTAATGAGCAGTTCTTC.

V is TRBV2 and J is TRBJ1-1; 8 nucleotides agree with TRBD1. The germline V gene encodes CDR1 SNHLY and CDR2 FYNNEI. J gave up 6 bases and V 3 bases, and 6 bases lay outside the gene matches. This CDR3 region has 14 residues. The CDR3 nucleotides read TGTGCCAGCAGTGACTCGACAGGGGTCGCTGAAGCTTTCTTT. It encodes CASSDSTGVAEAFF.

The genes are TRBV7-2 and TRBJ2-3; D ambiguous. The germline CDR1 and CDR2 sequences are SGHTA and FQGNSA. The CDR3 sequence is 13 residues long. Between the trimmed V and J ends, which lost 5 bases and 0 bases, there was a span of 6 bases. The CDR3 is CASSASSTDTQYF. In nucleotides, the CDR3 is TGTGCCAGCAGCGCGTCTAGCACAGATACGCAGTATTTT.

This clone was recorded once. The CDR3 DNA reads as TGCGCCAGCAGCCGGGATTACCTAGCGGAAGGCTGGGGTACGCAGTATTTT. Encoded protein: CASSRDYLAEGWGTQYF. The chain is built from TRBV5-1 and TRBJ2-3; 7 positions match TRBD2. The germline gives CDR1 SGHRS, CDR2 YFSETQ. J was trimmed by 8 bases and V by 4 bases; bases with no gene match: 19. CDR3 length: 17 residues.

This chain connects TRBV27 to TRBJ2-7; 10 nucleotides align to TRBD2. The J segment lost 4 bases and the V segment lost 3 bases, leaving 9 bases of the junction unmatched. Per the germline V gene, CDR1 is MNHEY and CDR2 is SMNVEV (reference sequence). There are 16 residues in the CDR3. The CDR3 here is CASSFLTAGGPYEQYF. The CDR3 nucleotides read TGTGCCAGCAGTTTCCTAACAGCGGGGGGGCCTTACGAGCAGTACTTC.